This TCR beta chain was captured in a study of OX40 agonist ivuxolimab in advanced cancers. Across the whole study: Dose-escalation patients had hepatocellular carcinoma, melanoma, renal cell or head and neck cancer. Subjects had a mean age of roughly 60 years, with a range of roughly 23 to 79; around 80% were male. One hepatocellular carcinoma and a couple of cutaneous melanoma patients partially responded. Study-wide findings and caveats: What antigens the expanded peripheral T cells recognized was never established.

Remarks on this clone: Its cognate antigen is unknown.

The data were produced by immunoSEQ multiplex PCR, yet TCRdb's version contains in-frame clones alone and is incomplete. The sample lists some 86,000 clones, approximately 94% seen once, with about 10% in the top ten. V shed 5 bases and J 7 bases; nucleotides not matched to a gene: 9. This CDR3 spans 14 amino acids. Per the germline V gene, CDR1 is MNHEY and CDR2 is SVGAGI. The J gene is TRBJ2-3, the V gene TRBV6-5; 7 bases match TRBD2. This TCR was sampled from an adult with an advanced solid tumor such as melanoma, head and neck, liver or kidney cancer. Sequenced here: CD4+ or CD8+ T cells sorted from blood, sampled in a trial of the OX40 agonist ivuxolimab. Here the CDR3 DNA reads TGTGCCAGCAGTCCTAGGGGAGGGGATAATACGCAGTATTTT. It yields the protein CASSPRGGDNTQYF.